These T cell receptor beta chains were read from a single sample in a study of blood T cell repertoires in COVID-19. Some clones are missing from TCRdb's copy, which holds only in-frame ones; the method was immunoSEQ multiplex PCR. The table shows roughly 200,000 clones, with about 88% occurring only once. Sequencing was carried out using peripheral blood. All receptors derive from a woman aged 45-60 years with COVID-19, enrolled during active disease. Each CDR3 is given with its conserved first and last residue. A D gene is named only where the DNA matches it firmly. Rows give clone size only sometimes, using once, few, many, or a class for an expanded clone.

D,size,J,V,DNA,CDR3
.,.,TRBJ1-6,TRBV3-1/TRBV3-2,TGTGCCAGCAGCCTTAACAGGGATTATAATTCACCCCTCCACTTT,CASSLNRDYNSPLHF
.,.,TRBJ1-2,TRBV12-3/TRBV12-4,TGTGCCAGCAGTTTACAGGACTATGGCTACACCTTC,CASSLQDYGYTF
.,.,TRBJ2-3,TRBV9,TGTGCCAGCAGCGTAGCTACGGTTAGCACAGATACGCAGTATTTT,CASSVATVSTDTQYF
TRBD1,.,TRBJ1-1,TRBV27,TGTGCCAGCAGTTACGACAGGGATACTGAAGCTTTCTTT,CASSYDRDTEAFF
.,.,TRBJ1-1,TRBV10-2,TGCGCCAGCACCCTTTCAATCGGGAGAGAAGCTTTCTTT,CASTLSIGREAFF
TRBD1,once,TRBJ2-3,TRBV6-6,TGTGCCAGCAGTGACAGGGAAAGAGGCACAGATACGCAGTATTTT,CASSDRERGTDTQYF
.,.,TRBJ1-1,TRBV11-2,TGTGCCAGCAGCTTAGGTTGGCCGAACACTGAAGCTTTCTTT,CASSLGWPNTEAFF
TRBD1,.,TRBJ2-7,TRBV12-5,TGTGCTAGTGGCCTATTACTCTCGGGACAGGGCCACGAGCAGTACTTC,CASGLLLSGQGHEQYF
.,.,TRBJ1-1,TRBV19,TGTGCCAGTAGTACCAGGTCCCTTTTGAACACTGAAGCTTTCTTT,CASSTRSLLNTEAFF
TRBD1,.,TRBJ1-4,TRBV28,TGTGCCAGCAGCCGGAATGGGGACAGTCTCAATGAAAAACTGTTTTTT,CASSRNGDSLNEKLFF
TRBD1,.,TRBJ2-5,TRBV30,TGTGCCTGGGGACAGGGGACATCCCAAGAGACCCAGTACTTC,CAWGQGTSQETQYF
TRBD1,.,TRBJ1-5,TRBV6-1,TGTGCCAGCAGTGAAGGGACAGGGTCGCGGCAGCCCCAGCATTTT,CASSEGTGSRQPQHF
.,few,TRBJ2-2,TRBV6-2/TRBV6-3,TGTGCCAGCAGTTACCTAGTCGGGGCCGGGGAGCTGTTTTTT,CASSYLVGAGELFF
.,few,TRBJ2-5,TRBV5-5,TGTGCCAGCAGCCCCAGAGGGCTTCGGGGTGGAGAGACCCAGTACTTC,CASSPRGLRGGETQYF
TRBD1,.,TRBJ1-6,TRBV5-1,TGCGCCAGCAGGTGGGACAGGGGGTCACCCCTCCACTTT,CASRWDRGSPLHF
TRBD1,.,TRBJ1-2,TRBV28,TGTGCCAGCGGGGACAGTAACTATGGCTACACCTTC,CASGDSNYGYTF
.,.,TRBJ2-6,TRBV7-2,TGTGCCAGCAGCTTAAGCCCAGGGGCTGGGGCCAACGTCCTGACTTTC,CASSLSPGAGANVLTF
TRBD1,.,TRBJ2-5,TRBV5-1,TGCGCCAGTACGAGGGACAGAATCCTCCAAGAGACCCAGTACTTC,CASTRDRILQETQYF
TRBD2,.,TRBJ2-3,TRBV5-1,TGCGCCAGCAGTCTCGGCGGGGGGCCGACAGATACGCAGTATTTT,CASSLGGGPTDTQYF
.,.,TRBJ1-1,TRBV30,TGTGCCTGGAAGCGGTTGGGGACTGAAGCTTTCTTT,CAWKRLGTEAFF
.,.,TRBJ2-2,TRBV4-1,TGCGCCAGCAGCCAAGATCGAGGCATCTTCTCGGGCACCGGGGAGCTGTTTTTT,CASSQDRGIFSGTGELFF
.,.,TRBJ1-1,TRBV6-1,TGTGCCAGCAGTGACAACTGGGGGGGTGAACAAGCTTTCTTT,CASSDNWGGEQAFF
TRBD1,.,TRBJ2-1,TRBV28,TGTGCCAGCGGAGCCGGGACAGGGGGGTTCAATGAGCAGTTCTTC,CASGAGTGGFNEQFF
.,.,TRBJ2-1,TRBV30,TGTGCCTGGAGTCGGGGTGAGCAGTTCTTC,CAWSRGEQFF
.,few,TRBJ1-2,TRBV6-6,TGTGCCAGCAGACACCCTCGACAGTCTAACTATGGCTACACCTTC,CASRHPRQSNYGYTF
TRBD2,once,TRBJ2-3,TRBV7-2,TGTGCCAGCAGCTTAGCCGGGCGGGGGGGCACAGATACGCAGTATTTT,CASSLAGRGGTDTQYF
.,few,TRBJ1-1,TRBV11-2,TGTGCCAGCAGCTTAGATAGTCACTCCCGGGGCACTGAAGCTTTCTTT,CASSLDSHSRGTEAFF
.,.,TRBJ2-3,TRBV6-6,TGTGCCAGCACCCCCCCCCAGGGGGGAGGAGATACGCAGTATTTT,CASTPPQGGGDTQYF
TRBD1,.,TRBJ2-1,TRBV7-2,TGTGCCAGCAGCCCAGAAGGGGGCCCTTACAATGAGCAGTTCTTC,CASSPEGGPYNEQFF
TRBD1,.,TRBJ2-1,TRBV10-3,TGTGCCATCAGTGAAAGGGGGCTGGATGAGCAGTTCTTC,CAISERGLDEQFF
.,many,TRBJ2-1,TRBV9,TGTGCCAGCAGCGATACAGGGGAGCAGTTCTTC,CASSDTGEQFF
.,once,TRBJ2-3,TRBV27,TGTGCCAGCAGTTATTTCTCCCCAACTAGCACAGATACGCAGTATTTT,CASSYFSPTSTDTQYF
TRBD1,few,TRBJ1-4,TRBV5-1,TGCGCCAGCAGCTTGAGAGGGACAGAGAATGAAAAACTGTTTTTT,CASSLRGTENEKLFF
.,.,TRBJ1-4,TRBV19,TGTGCCAGCAGTATACAGGGTTCGCATGAAAAACTGTTTTTT,CASSIQGSHEKLFF
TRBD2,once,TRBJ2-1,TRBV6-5,TGTGCCAGCAGATGGGGGACTAGCGGGAACAATGAGCAGTTCTTC,CASRWGTSGNNEQFF